This TCR beta chain was captured by sequencing in a study of siplizumab effects on memory and regulatory T cells. TCRdb keeps only in-frame clones here, not all; method: immunoSEQ multiplex PCR. The repertoire consists of about 100,000 clones, with 94% occurring once and the leading ten covering over 1%. The ends lost 5 bases at V and 9 bases at J; junction bases unmatched: 6. CDR1 and CDR2 (germline): MDHEN, SYDVKM. This CDR3 is 14 amino acids long. Note on this clone: Its antigen is undetermined.

Broader study findings: Proof of suppressive function in proliferating Tregs from siplizumab cultures was not established.

The rearrangement joins TRBV28 to TRBJ2-7, with 14 bases aligning to TRBD2. Sequenced: non-Treg CD4+ T cells sorted from blood. The TCR sequence derives from a human donor in good health. CDR3 bases: TGTGCCAGCAGTATGACTAGCGGGAGGGCGGGGCAGTACTTC. Translating gives CASSMTSGRAGQYF.